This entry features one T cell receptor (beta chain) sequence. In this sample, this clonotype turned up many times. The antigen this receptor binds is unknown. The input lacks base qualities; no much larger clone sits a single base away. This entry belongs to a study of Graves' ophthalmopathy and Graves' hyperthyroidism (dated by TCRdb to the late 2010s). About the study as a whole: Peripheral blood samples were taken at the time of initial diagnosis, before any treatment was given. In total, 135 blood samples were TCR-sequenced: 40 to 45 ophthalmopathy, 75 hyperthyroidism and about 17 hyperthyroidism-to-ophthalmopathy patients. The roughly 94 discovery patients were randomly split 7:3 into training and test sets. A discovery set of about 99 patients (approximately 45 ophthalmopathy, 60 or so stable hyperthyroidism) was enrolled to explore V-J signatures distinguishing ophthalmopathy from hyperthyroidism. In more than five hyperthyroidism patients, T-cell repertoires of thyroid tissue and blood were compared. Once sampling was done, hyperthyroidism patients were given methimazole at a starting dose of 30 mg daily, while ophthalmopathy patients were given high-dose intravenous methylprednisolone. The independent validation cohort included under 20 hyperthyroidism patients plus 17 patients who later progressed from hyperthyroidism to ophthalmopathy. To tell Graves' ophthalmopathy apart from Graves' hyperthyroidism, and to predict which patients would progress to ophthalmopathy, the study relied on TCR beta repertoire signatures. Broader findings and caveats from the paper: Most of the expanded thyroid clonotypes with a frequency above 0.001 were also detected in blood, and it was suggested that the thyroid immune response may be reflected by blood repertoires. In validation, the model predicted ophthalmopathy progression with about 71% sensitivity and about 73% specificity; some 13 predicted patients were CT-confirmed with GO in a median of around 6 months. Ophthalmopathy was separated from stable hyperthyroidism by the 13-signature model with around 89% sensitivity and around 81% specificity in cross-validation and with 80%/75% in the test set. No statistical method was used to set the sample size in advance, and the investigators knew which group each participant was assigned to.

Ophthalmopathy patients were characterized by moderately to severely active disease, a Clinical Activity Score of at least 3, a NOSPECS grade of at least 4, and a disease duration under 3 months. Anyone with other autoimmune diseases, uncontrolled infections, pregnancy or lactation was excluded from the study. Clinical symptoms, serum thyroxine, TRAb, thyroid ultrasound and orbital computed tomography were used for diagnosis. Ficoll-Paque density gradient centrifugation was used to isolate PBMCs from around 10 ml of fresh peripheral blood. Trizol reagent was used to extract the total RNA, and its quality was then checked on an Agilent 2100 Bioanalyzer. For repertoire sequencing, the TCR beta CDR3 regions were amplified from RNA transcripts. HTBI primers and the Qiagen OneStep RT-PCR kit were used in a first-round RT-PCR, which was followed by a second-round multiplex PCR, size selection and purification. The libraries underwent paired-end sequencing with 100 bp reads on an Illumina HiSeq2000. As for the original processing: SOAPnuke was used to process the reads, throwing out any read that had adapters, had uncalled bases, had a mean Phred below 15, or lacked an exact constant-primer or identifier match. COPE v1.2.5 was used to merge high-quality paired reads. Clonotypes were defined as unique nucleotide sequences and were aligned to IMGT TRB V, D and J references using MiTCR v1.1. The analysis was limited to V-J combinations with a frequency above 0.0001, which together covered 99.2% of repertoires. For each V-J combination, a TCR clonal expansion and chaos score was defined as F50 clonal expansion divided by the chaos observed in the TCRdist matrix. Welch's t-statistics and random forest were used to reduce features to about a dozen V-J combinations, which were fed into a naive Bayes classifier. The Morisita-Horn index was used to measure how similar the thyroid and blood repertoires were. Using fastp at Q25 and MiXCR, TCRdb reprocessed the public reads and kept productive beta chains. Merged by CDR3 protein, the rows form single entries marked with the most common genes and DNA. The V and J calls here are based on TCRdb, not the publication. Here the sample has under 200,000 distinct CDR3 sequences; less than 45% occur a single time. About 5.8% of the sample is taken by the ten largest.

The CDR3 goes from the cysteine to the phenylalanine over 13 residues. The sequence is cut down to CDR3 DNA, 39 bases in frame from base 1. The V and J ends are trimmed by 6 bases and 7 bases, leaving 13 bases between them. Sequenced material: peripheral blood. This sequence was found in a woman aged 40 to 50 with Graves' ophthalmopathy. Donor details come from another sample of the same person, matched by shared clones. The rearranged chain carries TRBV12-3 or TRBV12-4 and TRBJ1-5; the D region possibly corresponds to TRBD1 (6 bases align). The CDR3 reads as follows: CASRGAFSQPQHF. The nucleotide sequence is TGTGCCAGCAGGGGGGCTTTTTCACAGCCCCAGCATTTT.